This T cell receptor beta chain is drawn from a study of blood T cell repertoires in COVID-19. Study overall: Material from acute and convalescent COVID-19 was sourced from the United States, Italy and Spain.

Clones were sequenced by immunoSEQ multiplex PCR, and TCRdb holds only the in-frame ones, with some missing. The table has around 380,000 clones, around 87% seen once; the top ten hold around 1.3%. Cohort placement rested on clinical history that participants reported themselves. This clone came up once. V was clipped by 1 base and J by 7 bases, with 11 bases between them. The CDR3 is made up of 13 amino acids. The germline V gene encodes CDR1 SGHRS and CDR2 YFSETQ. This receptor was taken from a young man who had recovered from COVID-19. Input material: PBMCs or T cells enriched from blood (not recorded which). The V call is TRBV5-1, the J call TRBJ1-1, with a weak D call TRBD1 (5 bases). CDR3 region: CASSLRPTDEAFF. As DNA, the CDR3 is TGCGCCAGCAGCTTGCGTCCGACAGATGAAGCTTTCTTT.